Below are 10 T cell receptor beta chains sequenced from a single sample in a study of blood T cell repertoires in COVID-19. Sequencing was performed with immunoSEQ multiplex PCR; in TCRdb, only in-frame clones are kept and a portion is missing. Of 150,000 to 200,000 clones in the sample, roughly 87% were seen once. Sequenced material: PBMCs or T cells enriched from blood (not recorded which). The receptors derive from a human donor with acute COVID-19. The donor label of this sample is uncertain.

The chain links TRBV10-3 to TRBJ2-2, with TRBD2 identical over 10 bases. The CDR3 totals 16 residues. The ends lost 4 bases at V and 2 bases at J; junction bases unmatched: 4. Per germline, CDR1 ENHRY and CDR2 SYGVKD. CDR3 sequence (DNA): TGTGCCATCAGTGCCGGACTAGCGGTTAACACCGGGGAGCTGTTTTTT. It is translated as CAISAGLAVNTGELFF.

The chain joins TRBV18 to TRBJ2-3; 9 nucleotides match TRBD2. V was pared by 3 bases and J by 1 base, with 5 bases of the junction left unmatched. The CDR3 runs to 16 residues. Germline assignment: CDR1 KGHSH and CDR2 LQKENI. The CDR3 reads CASSPLPSGGTDTQYF. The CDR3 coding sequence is TGTGCCAGCTCACCGCTCCCTAGCGGGGGCACAGATACGCAGTATTTT.

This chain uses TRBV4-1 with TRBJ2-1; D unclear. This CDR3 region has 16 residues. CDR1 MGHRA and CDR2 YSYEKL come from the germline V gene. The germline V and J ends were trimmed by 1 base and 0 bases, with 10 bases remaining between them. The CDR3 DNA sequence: TGCGCCAGCAGCCAAGGGCCCTTTCCCTCCTACAATGAGCAGTTCTTC. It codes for CASSQGPFPSYNEQFF.

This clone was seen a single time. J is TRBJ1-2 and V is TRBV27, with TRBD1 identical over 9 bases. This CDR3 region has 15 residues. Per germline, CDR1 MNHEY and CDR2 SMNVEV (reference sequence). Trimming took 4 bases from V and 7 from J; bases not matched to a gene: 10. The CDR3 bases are TGTGCCAGCAGTTCCTGGGACAGGGTATTAGGTGGCTACACCTTC. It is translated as CASSSWDRVLGGYTF.

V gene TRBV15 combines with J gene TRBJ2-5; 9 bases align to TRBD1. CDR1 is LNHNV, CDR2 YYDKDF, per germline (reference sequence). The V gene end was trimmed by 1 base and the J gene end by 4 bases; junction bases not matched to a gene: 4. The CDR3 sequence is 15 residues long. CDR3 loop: CATSRGGTGRETQYF. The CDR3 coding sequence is TGTGCCACCAGCAGAGGTGGGACAGGGCGAGAGACCCAGTACTTC.

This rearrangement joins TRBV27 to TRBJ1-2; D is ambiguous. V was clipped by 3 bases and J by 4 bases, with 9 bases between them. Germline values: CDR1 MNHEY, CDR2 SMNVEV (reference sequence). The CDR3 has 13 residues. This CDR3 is CASSFQAGYGYTF. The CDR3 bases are TGTGCCAGCAGTTTTCAGGCGGGCTATGGCTACACCTTC.

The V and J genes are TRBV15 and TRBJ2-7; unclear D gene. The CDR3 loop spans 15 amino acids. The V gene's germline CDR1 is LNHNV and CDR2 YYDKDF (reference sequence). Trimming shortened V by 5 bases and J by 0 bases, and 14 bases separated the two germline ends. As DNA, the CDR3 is TGTGCCACCAGCTACTCCCCGGGTTCCTCCTACGAGCAGTACTTC. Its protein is CATSYSPGSSYEQYF.

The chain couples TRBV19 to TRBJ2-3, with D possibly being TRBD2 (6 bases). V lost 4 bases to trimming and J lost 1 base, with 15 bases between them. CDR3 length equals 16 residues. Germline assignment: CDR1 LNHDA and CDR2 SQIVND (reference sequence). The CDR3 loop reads CASSTPLCGGTDTQYF. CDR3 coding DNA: TGTGCCAGTAGTACCCCCCTCTGCGGGGGCACAGATACGCAGTATTTT.

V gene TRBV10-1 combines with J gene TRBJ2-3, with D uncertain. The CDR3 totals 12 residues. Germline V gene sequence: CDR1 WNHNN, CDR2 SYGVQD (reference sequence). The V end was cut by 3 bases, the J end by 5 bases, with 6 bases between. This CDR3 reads CASSEQRDTQYF. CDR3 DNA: TGCGCCAGCAGTGAACAGAGAGATACGCAGTATTTT.

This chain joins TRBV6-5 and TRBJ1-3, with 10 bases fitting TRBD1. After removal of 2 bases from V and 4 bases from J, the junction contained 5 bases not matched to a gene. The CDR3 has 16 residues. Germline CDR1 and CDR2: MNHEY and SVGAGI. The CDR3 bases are TGTGCCAGCAGTTACGACCGACAGGGGGCAGGAAACACCATATATTTT. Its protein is CASSYDRQGAGNTIYF.